These T cell receptor beta chains were read from a single sample in a study of shared clonotypes between healthy human individuals. TCRdb's copy holds only in-frame clones and misses some; the assay was immunoSEQ multiplex PCR. The repertoire holds roughly 700,000 clones, around 74% seen once, with more than 1.5% in the top ten. The source material was memory CD4+ T cells sorted from blood. The receptor source for this set is a woman aged 25 to 45 in good health. Both conserved end residues are part of each CDR3. A D gene is named only where the DNA matches it firmly. Some rows mark clone size as missing; the rest say once, few, many or name a class of expanded clone.

CDR3 protein,CDR3 DNA,V gene,CDR3 length,D gene,J gene,clone size
CASSFGTGPYNEQFF,TGCGCCAGCAGCTTTGGGACAGGTCCCTACAATGAGCAGTTCTTC,TRBV5-1,15,TRBD1,TRBJ2-1,-
CASSLGYGVTDTQYF,TGTGCCAGCAGCTTGGGCTATGGGGTTACAGATACGCAGTATTTT,TRBV5-6,15,-,TRBJ2-3,-
CASSVAWRPRYNEQFF,TGTGCCAGCAGCGTAGCTTGGCGACCACGCTACAATGAGCAGTTCTTC,TRBV9,16,-,TRBJ2-1,-
CAWNPTGYNQPQHF,TGTGCCTGGAATCCTACAGGGTACAATCAGCCCCAGCATTTT,TRBV30,14,-,TRBJ1-5,-
CASSQVWGRGRGSYEQYF,TGCGCCAGCAGCCAAGTTTGGGGCCGGGGCAGGGGGTCCTACGAGCAGTACTTC,TRBV4-1,18,TRBD1,TRBJ2-7,-
CASSLPPAGTEQYF,TGTGCCAGCAGTTTACCCCCCGCAGGGACCGAGCAGTACTTC,TRBV28,14,-,TRBJ2-7,-
CASSVGSNTEAFF,TGTGCCAGCAGCGTAGGATCGAACACTGAAGCTTTCTTT,TRBV9,13,-,TRBJ1-1,many
CASSLVGRGQYEQYF,TGTGCCAGCAGCTTGGTTGGTCGAGGACAATACGAGCAGTACTTC,TRBV11-1,15,-,TRBJ2-7,-
CASSQGNYGYTF,TGTGCCAGCAGTCAGGGAAACTATGGCTACACCTTC,TRBV6-1,12,-,TRBJ1-2,-
CASSPVNYGYTF,TGTGCCAGCTCGCCGGTTAACTATGGCTACACCTTC,TRBV7-2,12,-,TRBJ1-2,-
CASSLGKNTGELFF,TGTGCCAGCAGCTTAGGAAAGAACACCGGGGAGCTGTTTTTT,TRBV7-3,14,-,TRBJ2-2,few
CATSRDMGGVQETQYF,TGTGCCACCAGCAGAGACATGGGCGGGGTCCAAGAGACCCAGTACTTC,TRBV15,16,-,TRBJ2-5,-
CASNPHAGTGGTEAFF,TGTGCCAGCAACCCCCACGCCGGGACAGGGGGCACTGAAGCTTTCTTT,TRBV2,16,TRBD1,TRBJ1-1,-
CASSVESTDTQYF,TGTGCCAGCAGTGTAGAGTCCACAGATACGCAGTATTTT,TRBV2,13,-,TRBJ2-3,many
CASSTPDRGRDIQYF,TGTGCCAGCAGCACGCCGGACAGGGGGCGGGACATTCAGTACTTC,TRBV5-6,15,TRBD1,TRBJ2-4,-
CASSLEAGALSDTQYF,TGTGCCAGCAGCTTAGAAGCGGGAGCCCTTTCAGATACGCAGTATTTT,TRBV7-2,16,TRBD2,TRBJ2-3,once
CASSLLGGGGSYEQYF,TGTGCCAGCAGCTTATTAGGGGGAGGCGGGTCCTACGAGCAGTACTTC,TRBV7-6,16,-,TRBJ2-7,-
CASSLGGNSGNTIYF,TGTGCCAGCAGCTTAGGAGGGAACTCTGGAAACACCATATATTTT,TRBV11-1,15,-,TRBJ1-3,-
CASSSGTSVYNEQFF,TGTGCCAGCAGCTCCGGGACTAGCGTCTACAATGAGCAGTTCTTC,TRBV7-3,15,TRBD2,TRBJ2-1,-
CASSSRDRVATNEKLFF,TGTGCCAGCAGCAGCCGGGACAGGGTGGCAACTAATGAAAAACTGTTTTTT,TRBV21-1,17,-,TRBJ1-4,-
CASSSGRDRVAGNEQYF,TGCGCCAGCAGCTCCGGCCGGGACAGGGTCGCGGGGAACGAGCAGTACTTC,TRBV5-1,17,TRBD1,TRBJ2-7,-
CASRGALGGSRMGDTQYF,TGTGCCAGCCGAGGGGCTTTAGGCGGGTCCAGGATGGGAGATACGCAGTATTTT,TRBV28,18,-,TRBJ2-3,-
CASSPASVSTDTQYF,TGCGCCAGCAGCCCAGCTAGCGTAAGCACAGATACGCAGTATTTT,TRBV5-1,15,-,TRBJ2-3,-
CASSPRVGRRRETQYF,TGTGCCAGCAGCCCAAGGGTTGGTAGGAGGAGGGAGACCCAGTACTTC,TRBV28,16,-,TRBJ2-5,-
CASSLFGRTRFF,TGTGCCAGCAGCTTATTCGGGAGAACCAGGTTCTTC,TRBV7-8,12,-,TRBJ2-1,-
CASSDQPQHF,TGTGCCAGCAGTGATCAGCCCCAGCATTTT,TRBV6-4,10,-,TRBJ1-5,once
CASSETASTGELFF,TGCGCCAGCAGTGAGACAGCCAGCACCGGGGAGCTGTTTTTT,TRBV10-1,14,-,TRBJ2-2,-